Listed here is a single T cell receptor beta chain. The data belong to a study of immune cell composition in non-small cell lung cancer. CDR1 and CDR2 (germline): LGHNA, YSLEER. V shed 1 base and J 3 bases; nucleotides not matched to a gene: 6. The CDR3 sequence is 15 residues long. The normal lung sample lay at least 3 cm, and maximally far, from the tumour. Generated by immunoSEQ multiplex PCR, the TCRdb table keeps only in-frame clones and is missing some. The sample has approximately 6,700 clones; roughly two thirds are singletons. The clonotype originates from a human donor with non-small cell lung cancer. This sequence joins TRBV4-3 and TRBJ2-7; 7 positions agree with TRBD1. Material for sequencing was non-adjacent lung tissue. CDR3 DNA: TGCGCCAGCAGCCAAGGTCGACAGGGCGGCTACGAGCAGTACTTC. This sequence encodes CASSQGRQGGYEQYF.